This TCR beta chain was recovered during a study of beta chain features in type 1 diabetes. Without exception, sorted populations had purity beyond 98%. Sequencing targeted expressed TCRB transcripts, as all isolated RNA had been reverse transcribed. Profiled with immunoSEQ multiplex PCR; TCRdb holds only in-frame clones, not every one. The sample has 200,000 to 250,000 clones, over 8.5% seen once. This clone was seen more than once but under ten times. This CDR3 is built from 12 residues. Trimming took off 11 bases at V and 7 bases at J, with 14 bases between the two ends. The germline V gene encodes CDR1 SNHLY and CDR2 FYNNEI.

The sequenced sample consisted of naive CD4+ T cells from blood. The gene calls are TRBV2 and TRBJ1-4; no firm D call. This clonotype originated in a woman aged 18-35 years in good health. The CDR3: CAASEKREKLFF. As DNA, the CDR3 is TGTGCCGCGAGCGAAAAGCGTGAAAAACTGTTTTTT.